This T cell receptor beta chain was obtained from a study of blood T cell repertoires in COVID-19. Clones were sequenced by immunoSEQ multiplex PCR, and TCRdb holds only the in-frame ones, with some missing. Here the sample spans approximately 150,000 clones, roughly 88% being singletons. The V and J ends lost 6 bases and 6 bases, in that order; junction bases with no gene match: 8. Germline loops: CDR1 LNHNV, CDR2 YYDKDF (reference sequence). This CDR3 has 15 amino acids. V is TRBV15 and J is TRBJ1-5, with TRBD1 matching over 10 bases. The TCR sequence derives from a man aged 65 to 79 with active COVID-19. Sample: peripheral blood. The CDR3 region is CATSSRDRGTQPQHF. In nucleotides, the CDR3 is TGTGCCACCAGTTCTCGGGACAGGGGAACTCAGCCCCAGCATTTT.